This T cell receptor (beta chain) derives from a study of shared clonotypes between healthy human individuals. Study results and limitations: Across a few donors, naive CD4 shared 5% to 6.5%, naive CD8 more than 3%, memory CD4 approximately 2.5%, memory CD8 0.4%.

Clones were sequenced by immunoSEQ multiplex PCR, and TCRdb holds only the in-frame ones, with some missing. The sample gives about a million clones, roughly 80% of which show up once; 1.4% is in the top ten. Details on this clone: Antigen: not known.

Splitting of CD4+ cells produced CD45RA+ naive and CD45RA-negative memory subsets. Sequencing used memory CD4+ T cells sorted from blood. Stated subset: CD45RA-negative fraction. The clonotype was recovered from a man aged 18 to 35 in good health.

The CDR3 loop is CASSDRENYGYTF. CDR3 bases: TGTGCCAGTAGCGACAGGGAGAACTATGGCTACACCTTC. The gene calls are TRBV19 and TRBJ1-2; 7 nucleotides align to TRBD1. The CDR3 length is 13 residues. Trimming at V came to 6 bases and at J to 2 bases, leaving 3 bases not matched to a gene. Looked up from germline, CDR1 is LNHDA and CDR2 is SQIVND (reference sequence).